This entry describes one T cell receptor beta chain. This entry is derived from a study of CD8 T cells in Susac syndrome. Unmatched junction bases numbered 9, after V lost 6 bases and J lost 2 bases. The CDR3 consists of 16 residues. Random hexamers served to reverse transcribe roughly 0.5 to 1 ug RNA. The method of amplification for TCR beta CDR3 was immunoSEQ multiplex PCR, covering 54 Vbeta and 13 Jbeta. Via MiXCR, TCRdb re-called the immunoSEQ multiplex PCR reads, giving one row per CDR3 protein. The sample lists 400,000 to 550,000 distinct CDR3 sequences, around 85% seen once, with 0.12% in the top ten. The authors sequenced TCR beta from blood CD8+ and CD4+ T cells. Negative isolation yielded CD8+ and CD4+ T cells; FACS enriched TEMRA cells.

Sequenced input: CD8+ T cells from PBMCs. The clonotype comes from a human donor with multiple sclerosis. The genes are TRBV12-3 or TRBV12-4 and TRBJ1-1; 10 bases are a match to TRBD1. CDR3 bases: TGTGCCAGCAGACCCGACAGGGGGCGAGGTAACACTGAAGCTTTCTTT. Amino acids: CASRPDRGRGNTEAFF.